This TCR beta chain is from a study of human T cells and chemical hapten exposure. Study context: In the sensitization step, 2% DPC was placed on 2 cm by 2 cm of upper inner arm skin. Mostly female patients had alopecia areata, totalis or universalis.

This clonotype was picked up one time. Trimming removed 8 bases from V and 5 bases from J, with 9 bases in between. CDR1 is MNHNY and CDR2 is SVGAGI in the germline V gene (reference sequence). This CDR3 region has 11 residues. TCRdb passed the RACE reads through MiXCR, listing each CDR3 protein once. The profile shows 80,000 to 100,000 distinct CDR3 sequences, 27% of them singletons. Time point noted: patch test 3, about 24 weeks after DPC sensitization. The treatment denotes: therapeutic diphenylcyclopropenone sensitization with weekly scalp DPC. Sample donors consisted of patients with alopecia, aged 18 to 70 years, who were suitable for DPC. The study extracted total RNA from unfractionated whole blood.

V gene TRBV6-6 combines with J gene TRBJ1-1, with D perhaps matching TRBD1 (5 bases). This TCR was sampled from a man aged 35 to 55 with alopecia areata. Some clones in this sample may be carry-over from other donors' samples. Sequencing was performed on whole blood, taken in connection with sensitization to the hapten diphenylcyclopropenone (DPC). DNA for the CDR3: TGTGCCAGCCCACGGGGGACTGAAGCTTTCTTT. Translating gives CASPRGTEAFF.